This T cell receptor (beta chain) was sequenced in a study of T-cell reconstitution after alpha-beta-depleted transplantation in children. V lost 0 bases, J lost 1 base, and 15 bases lay in between. This CDR3 contains 18 residues. Germline V lookup: CDR1 MNHEY, CDR2 SVGAGI. Researchers prepared the TCRbeta library using unique molecular identifiers, the study reports. TCRdb fed the PCR reads into MiXCR, producing one record per CDR3 protein. In the table there are about 610,000 distinct CDR3 sequences, about 11% of which are singletons. This clonotype was seen repeatedly, ten times or more. This receptor was obtained from a human donor who donated a stem cell graft to a child with acute myeloid leukemia. The input for sequencing was PBMCs from the stem cell graft donor, taken from the stem cell graft. The chain has TRBV6-5 and TRBJ2-2; weak D call: TRBD1 (6 bases). The chain's CDR3 is CASSYSRGTGGNTGELFF. The CDR3 nucleotides are TGTGCCAGCAGTTACTCGAGGGGGACCGGTGGGAACACCGGGGAGCTGTTTTTT.